Each of the 12 T cell receptor beta chains below was sequenced from the same sample in a study of blood T cell repertoires in COVID-19. The protocol was immunoSEQ multiplex PCR, while the TCRdb copy is restricted to in-frame clones and leaves out a portion. The sample holds around 280,000 clones, 70% to 90% seen once. Input material: peripheral blood. These receptors were obtained from a man between 65 and 85 years old with acute or convalescent COVID-19.

The chain employs TRBV6-5 and TRBJ2-7, with 8 bases aligning to TRBD1. Unmatched junction bases numbered 6, after V lost 6 bases and J lost 5 bases. Per the germline V gene, CDR1 is MNHEY and CDR2 is SVGAGI. This CDR3 is 13 amino acids long. The CDR3, as DNA: TGTGCCAGCAGGGGGACAGGTATTAACGAGCAGTACTTC. Protein: CASRGTGINEQYF.

The chain has TRBV28 and TRBJ1-2; the D is unclear. Germline V gene sequence: CDR1 MDHEN, CDR2 SYDVKM. V lost 2 bases to trimming and J lost 8 bases, with 9 bases between them. CDR3 length: 12 residues. DNA of the CDR3: TGTGCCAGCAGTTTAACCGACATCGGCTACACCTTC. Translated, it gives CASSLTDIGYTF.

This clone was picked up one time. The chain employs TRBV28 and TRBJ2-7; D remains unclear. The length of the CDR3 is 11 residues. Germline V gene lookup returns CDR1 MDHEN and CDR2 SYDVKM. Between the trimmed V and J ends, which lost 5 bases and 4 bases, there was a span of 6 bases. CDR3 nucleotides: TGTGCCAGCAGTCCCCATTACGAGCAGTACTTC. It specifies CASSPHYEQYF.

The chain couples TRBV11-2 to TRBJ2-2; 8 bases fit TRBD2. The CDR3 spans 18 residues. CDR1 is SGHAT and CDR2 is FQNNGV in the germline V gene. The trim removed 3 bases at V and 0 bases at J, leaving 9 bases unmatched. The CDR3 nucleotides read TGTGCCAGCAGCTTGGAACTAGCGGAACCTACGAACACCGGGGAGCTGTTTTTT. Translation gives CASSLELAEPTNTGELFF. The full variable domain, rest sourced from reference TRBV11-2 and TRBJ2-2, is EAGVAQSPRYKIIEKRQSVAFWCNPISGHATLYWYQQILGQGPKLLIQFQNNGVVDDSQLPKDRFSAERLKGVDSTLKIQPAKLEDSAVYLCASSLELAEPTNTGELFFGEGSRLTVL.

V and J are TRBV27 and TRBJ2-2; D call uncertain. The CDR3 spans 14 residues. Germline CDR1 and CDR2: MNHEY and SMNVEV (reference sequence). V was pared by 0 bases and J by 3 bases, with 5 bases between. CDR3 protein: CASSLSRDTGELFF. The CDR3 DNA follows: TGTGCCAGCAGTTTATCCCGAGACACCGGGGAGCTGTTTTTT.

A remark on this clone: Other DNA variants within this sample encode the same CDR3. This chain connects TRBV28 to TRBJ1-2, with D hard to call. Trimming removed 1 base from V and 5 bases from J, with 8 bases in between. The CDR3 is made up of 13 amino acids. CDR1 and CDR2 (germline): MDHEN, SYDVKM. The CDR3 DNA reads as TGTGCCAGCAGTTTATCAGGCGGGTATGGCTACACCTTC. It translates to CASSLSGGYGYTF.

The chain has TRBV6-2 or TRBV6-3 and TRBJ2-7; a possible D gene is TRBD1 (6 bases). Germline CDR1 MNHEY, CDR2 SVGEGT. Trimming left V 5 bases short and J 3 bases short, with 11 bases between. The CDR3 is 13 residues long. CDR3 in amino acids: CASSKDRYYEQYF. The CDR3 region has the DNA TGTGCCAGCAGTAAGGACAGATACTACGAGCAGTACTTC.

V and J are TRBV7-9 and TRBJ2-7, with 7 bases that match TRBD2. The CDR3 has 12 residues. Germline V gene data show CDR1 as SEHNR and CDR2 as FQNEAQ (reference sequence). Trimming cost V 2 bases and J 6 bases; bases outside gene matches: 1. CDR3: CASSLTGGEQYF. The CDR3, as DNA: TGTGCCAGCAGCTTAACGGGGGGCGAGCAGTACTTC.

The chain employs TRBV6-2 or TRBV6-3 and TRBJ1-5; D is possibly TRBD1 (5 bases). Germline CDR1 MNHEY, CDR2 SVGEGT. This CDR3 spans 15 amino acids. The germline V and J ends were trimmed by 5 bases and 6 bases, with 17 bases remaining between them. The CDR3 sequence is CASSPSRQGSQPQHF. For the CDR3, the DNA is TGTGCCAGCAGTCCCAGCCGGCAGGGCAGTCAGCCCCAGCATTTT.

The chain uses TRBV7-2 and TRBJ1-5; 8 bases match TRBD1. There are 13 residues in the CDR3. The V gene's germline CDR1 is SGHTA and CDR2 FQGNSA. Trimming took 5 bases from V and 4 from J; bases not matched to a gene: 1. The CDR3, as DNA: TGTGCCAGCAGCCGGGACAGGAATCAGCCCCAGCATTTT. Translated: CASSRDRNQPQHF.

Remarks on this clone: The junction does not match germline at one end; this may be a read error. Other DNA sequences within the sample encode an identical CDR3. The chain couples TRBV29-1 to TRBJ2-7, with 7 nucleotides matching TRBD1. The CDR3 extends over 13 amino acids. Germline V lookup: CDR1 SQVTM, CDR2 ANQGSEA. The CDR3 sequence: CSVSGTASYEQYF. CDR3 nucleotide sequence: TGCAGCGTTTCCGGGACAGCCTCCTACGAGCAGTACTTT.

This clone has only a few counts. This chain uses TRBV7-2 with TRBJ1-3; a weak D match, TRBD1 (5 bases). Trimming took off 0 bases at V and 8 bases at J, with 8 bases between the two ends. The CDR3 covers 13 residues. Germline V lookup: CDR1 SGHTA, CDR2 FQGNSA. The CDR3 DNA is TGTGCCAGCAGCTTAGCCTGGGGGGACACCATATATTTT. It encodes CASSLAWGDTIYF.